This TCR beta chain was sequenced in a study of post-analysis software for immune sequencing data. Study background: Courses of disease covered relapsing-remitting, secondary progressive and progressive-relapsing multiple sclerosis. Study-level results: Controls' normalized Chao1 diversity significantly exceeded that of multiple sclerosis patients. The five TRBV segments detected at higher frequency in patients than in controls included TRBV5-6, TRBV5-1 and TRBV20-1.

Regarding this clonotype: Antigen unknown.

Tagging with unique molecular identifiers was a feature of the TCR beta cDNA libraries. Out of about 0.9 to 10 million T cells, about 520,000 cDNA molecules were generated. One entry per CDR3 protein, called by TCRdb with MiXCR from the PCR reads. The sample contains 750,000 to 950,000 distinct CDR3 sequences, roughly 50% of which appear only once. CDR1 and CDR2 (germline): DFQATT, SNEGSKA (reference sequence). The CDR3 is made up of 16 amino acids. Unmatched junction bases numbered 12, after V lost 4 bases and J lost 3 bases. V is TRBV20-1 and J is TRBJ2-5, with TRBD2 identical over 9 bases. The sample consisted of blood. This sequence was found in a girl aged 5-17 years with multiple sclerosis. CDR3 region: CSAIRSGRPMKETQYF. CDR3 coding DNA: TGCAGTGCTATACGAAGCGGGAGGCCAATGAAAGAGACCCAGTACTTC.